Listed below are T cell receptor beta chains from one sample, sequenced in a study of CD8 T cells in ankylosing spondylitis. TCRdb re-derived calls from the 5' RACE reads in MiXCR, one entry per CDR3 protein. Among about 170,000 distinct CDR3 sequences listed, about a sixth were seen once. Sequenced material: blood, either unsorted or a sorted T cell fraction (not recorded which). These receptors were obtained from a male donor with ankylosing spondylitis or in good health (not recorded which). The CDR3 runs from the conserved cysteine through the conserved F or W.

TRBV5-1,16,TRBJ2-2,CASSLVPVANTGELFF
TRBV7-2,15,TRBJ2-5,CASSLSSNDQETQYF
TRBV20-1,14,TRBJ2-1,CSAKDQTSYNEQFF
TRBV12-3/TRBV12-4,14,TRBJ2-1,CASTPGPTYNEQFF
TRBV7-9,15,TRBJ2-7,CASSLRGLAGIEQYF
TRBV4-1,15,TRBJ2-2,CASSQAGQVYGELFF
TRBV21-1,16,TRBJ2-2,CASSTGQALRPGELFF
TRBV3-1,15,TRBJ2-1,CASSLGQGNYNEQFF
TRBV19,14,TRBJ1-5,CASSPYFGGQPQHF
TRBV5-1,18,TRBJ2-1,CASSLVVGGTGRYNEQFF
TRBV5-1,14,TRBJ2-2,CASSLSRGTGELFF
TRBV15,15,TRBJ1-6,CATSREAGYNSPLHF
TRBV7-8,16,TRBJ2-7,CASSRPIRENPYEQYF